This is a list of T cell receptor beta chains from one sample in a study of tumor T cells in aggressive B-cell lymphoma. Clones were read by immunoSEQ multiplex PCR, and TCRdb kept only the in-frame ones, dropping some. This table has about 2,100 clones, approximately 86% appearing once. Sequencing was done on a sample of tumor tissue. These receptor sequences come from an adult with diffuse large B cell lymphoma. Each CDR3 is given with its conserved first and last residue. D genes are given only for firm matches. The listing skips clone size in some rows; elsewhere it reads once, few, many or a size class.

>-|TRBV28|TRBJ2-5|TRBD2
TGTGCCAGCAGTTATATAGCGGGAGGGCTTGAGACCCAGTACTTC
CASSYIAGGLETQYF
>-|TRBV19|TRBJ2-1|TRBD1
TGTGCCAGTAGTTGGACAGGAAGTGAGCAGTTCTTC
CASSWTGSEQFF
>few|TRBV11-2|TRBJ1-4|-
TGTGCCAGCAGCCCCCTAGGTGAAAAACTGTTTTTT
CASSPLGEKLFF
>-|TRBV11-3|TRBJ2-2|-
TGTGCCAGCAGCTTAGACAGGGTTTTAGGCACCGGGGAGCTGTTTTTT
CASSLDRVLGTGELFF
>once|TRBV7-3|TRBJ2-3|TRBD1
TGTGCCAGCAGCGTAACAGGGGGTAGAGCAGATACGCAGTATTTT
CASSVTGGRADTQYF
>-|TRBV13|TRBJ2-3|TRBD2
TGTGCCAGCAGCTTCGGTGTACTAGCGGGAGGGCCTACTTCTGCAGATACGCAGTATTTT
CASSFGVLAGGPTSADTQYF
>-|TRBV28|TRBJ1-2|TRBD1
TGTGCCAGCACCTTGTACGGGACAGCTAATGGCTACACCTTC
CASTLYGTANGYTF
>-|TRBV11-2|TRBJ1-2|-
TGTGCCAGCAGCTCCGGGGACTATGGCTACACCTTC
CASSSGDYGYTF
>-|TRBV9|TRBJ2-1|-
TGTGCCAGCAGCCCCCGGACAGTGGGGATAGCCACCAATGAGCAGTTCTTC
CASSPRTVGIATNEQFF
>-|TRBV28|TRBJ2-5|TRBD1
TGTGCCAGCAGCTCACAAGGGGGCGTTGAGACCCAGTACTTC
CASSSQGGVETQYF
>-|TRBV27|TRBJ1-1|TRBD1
TGTGCCAGCAGCTGGACAGGAATGAACACTGAAGCTTTCTTT
CASSWTGMNTEAFF
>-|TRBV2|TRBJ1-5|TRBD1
TGTGCCAGCAGTGAACTGGGGGCAGGGGGCAGCCAGCCCCAGCATTTT
CASSELGAGGSQPQHF
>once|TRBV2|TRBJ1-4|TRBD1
TGTGCCAGCACGACCCGGGACAGGGTTGAAAAACTGTTTTTT
CASTTRDRVEKLFF
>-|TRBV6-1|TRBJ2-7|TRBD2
TGTGCCAGCAGTGAAATTGGGCTAGCGGGAGGCGAGCAGTACTTC
CASSEIGLAGGEQYF
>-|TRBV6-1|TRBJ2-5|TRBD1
TGTGCCAGCAGAAAGACAGGGGGAAGGGAGACCCAGTACTTC
CASRKTGGRETQYF
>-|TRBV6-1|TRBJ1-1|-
TGTGCCAGCAGTGACTACGAGGGTTTCGCTGAAGCTTTCTTT
CASSDYEGFAEAFF
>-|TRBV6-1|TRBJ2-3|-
TGTGCCAGCAGTGAAGGTACGGGGTTCACAGATACGCAGTATTTT
CASSEGTGFTDTQYF
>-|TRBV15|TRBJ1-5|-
TGTGCCACCAGTACGACTGGGGCCCCTTATAGCAATCAGCCCCAGCATTTT
CATSTTGAPYSNQPQHF
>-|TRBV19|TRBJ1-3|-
TGTGCCAGTAGTATATTCACAGGCTCTGGAAACACCATATATTTT
CASSIFTGSGNTIYF
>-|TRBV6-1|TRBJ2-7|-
TGTGCCAGCAGTGCCCCCAGGGGCCCCACCTACGAGCAGTACTTC
CASSAPRGPTYEQYF
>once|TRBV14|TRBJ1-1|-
TGTGCCAGCAGTCTTGTCGTCGGTGAAGCTTTCTTT
CASSLVVGEAFF
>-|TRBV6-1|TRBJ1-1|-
TGTGCCAGCAGCCGACAGCGACTGATAAACACTGAAGCTTTCTTT
CASSRQRLINTEAFF
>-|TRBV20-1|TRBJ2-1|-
TGCAGTGCTAGAGCCCGTCTTGAGCAGTTCTTC
CSARARLEQFF
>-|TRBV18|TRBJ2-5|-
TGTGCCAGCTCACCACCGGCAGGGGGAGGAGAGACCCAGTACTTC
CASSPPAGGGETQYF
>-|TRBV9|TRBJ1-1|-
TGTGCCAGCAGCGTAGAGGACAGTCAAAAAGCTTTCTTT
CASSVEDSQKAFF
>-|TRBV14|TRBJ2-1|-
TGTGCCAGCAGCCAAGGGTGGAGCTCCTACAATGAGCAGTTCTTC
CASSQGWSSYNEQFF
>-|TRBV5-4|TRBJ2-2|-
TGTGCCAGCAGCTTGTGGGGGCTAGCGGCGAACACCGGGGAGCTGTTTTTT
CASSLWGLAANTGELFF
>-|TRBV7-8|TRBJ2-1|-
TGTGCCAGCAGCTTAACGTCTGGCCCTTCCTACAATGAGCAGTTCTTC
CASSLTSGPSYNEQFF
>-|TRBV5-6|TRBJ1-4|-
TGTGCCAGCAGCCCCCGGGGGGGGGCTGGTGAAAAACTGTTTTTT
CASSPRGGAGEKLFF
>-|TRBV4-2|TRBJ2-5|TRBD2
TGTGCCAGCAGCCAAGAGCTAGCGGGAGGAGAGACCCAGTACTTC
CASSQELAGGETQYF
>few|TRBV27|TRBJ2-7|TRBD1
TGTGCCAGCAGTCCCGGGACAGGGACTCTCTACGAGCAGTACTTC
CASSPGTGTLYEQYF
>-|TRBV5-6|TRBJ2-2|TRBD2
TGTGCCAGCAGCGGACTGGCGGGAGAAGGGGAGCTATTTTTT
CASSGLAGEGELFF
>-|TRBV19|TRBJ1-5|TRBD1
TGTGCCAGTGGAGGGGGGACAGGGGGTTGGCAGCCCCAGCATTTT
CASGGGTGGWQPQHF
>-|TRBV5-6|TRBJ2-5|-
TGTGCCAGCAGCGCCCGTAGGGGAGAGACCCAGTACTTC
CASSARRGETQYF
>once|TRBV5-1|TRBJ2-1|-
TGCGCCAGCAGCTTGACTGCGAGCTCCTACAATGAGCAGTTCTTC
CASSLTASSYNEQFF
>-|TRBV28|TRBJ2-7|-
TGTGCCAGCAGTTCCTCCCGGAGGGGGCTTTCCTACGAGCAGTACTTC
CASSSSRRGLSYEQYF
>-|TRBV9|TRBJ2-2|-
TGTGCCAGCAGCCTGTCCGGGGAGCTGTTTTTT
CASSLSGELFF
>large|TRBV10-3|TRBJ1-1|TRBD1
TGTGCCATCAGTGAGTCGTGGGACAGTCTGAACACTGAAGCTTTCTTT
CAISESWDSLNTEAFF
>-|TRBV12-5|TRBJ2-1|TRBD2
TGTGCTAGTGGTTTGTGGGGACTAGCGGGAAAAAATGAGCAGTTCTTC
CASGLWGLAGKNEQFF
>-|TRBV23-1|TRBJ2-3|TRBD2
TGCGCCAGCAGTCAATCAATAAACGGACTAGCGACCCGCACAGATACGCAGTATTTT
CASSQSINGLATRTDTQYF
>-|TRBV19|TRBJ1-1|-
TGTGCCAGTAGTATAGCCCCATGGGCAGGGATAACTGAAGCTTTCTTT
CASSIAPWAGITEAFF
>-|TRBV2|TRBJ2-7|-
TGTGCCAGCAGTGACGGGAGCTCCTACGAGCAGTACTTC
CASSDGSSYEQYF
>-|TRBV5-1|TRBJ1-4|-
TGCGCCAGCAGCTTGGGGGGGGGCAACGAAAAACTGTTTTTT
CASSLGGGNEKLFF
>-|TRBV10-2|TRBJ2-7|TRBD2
TGCGCCAGCAGTGAGTCGAGTAGCGGGGCCTACGAGCAGTACTTC
CASSESSSGAYEQYF
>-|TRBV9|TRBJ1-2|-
TGTGCCAGCAGCCCCGGGGGGCTCAGCCACTATGGCTACACCTTC
CASSPGGLSHYGYTF
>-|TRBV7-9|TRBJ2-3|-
TGTGCCAGCAGCTTAGTAGAGTTCGGGACAGATACGCAGTATTTT
CASSLVEFGTDTQYF
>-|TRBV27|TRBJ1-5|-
TGTGCCAGCAGTTTATTCCAGGGCACCAATCAGCCCCAGCATTTT
CASSLFQGTNQPQHF
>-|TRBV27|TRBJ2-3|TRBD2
TGTGCCAGCAGTTTTTCACGACTAGCGGGCACAGATACGCAGTATTTT
CASSFSRLAGTDTQYF
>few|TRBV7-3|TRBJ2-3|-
TGTGCCAGCAGCCGGGGGAGCACAGATACGCAGTATTTT
CASSRGSTDTQYF
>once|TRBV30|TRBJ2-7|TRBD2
TGTGCCTGGAGTAGACTAGCGGGGGGGACGTCCTACGAGCAGTACTTC
CAWSRLAGGTSYEQYF
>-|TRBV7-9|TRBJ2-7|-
TGTGCCAGCAGCCTGGCCACCGGGGACGAGCAGTACTTC
CASSLATGDEQYF
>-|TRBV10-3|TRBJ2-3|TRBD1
TGTGCCATCAGTGAAGGGACAGGGCCTTTCACAGATACGCAGTATTTT
CAISEGTGPFTDTQYF
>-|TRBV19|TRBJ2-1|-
TGTGCCAGTAGTCTTCTGGCTAGCGAGTACAATGAGCAGTTCTTC
CASSLLASEYNEQFF
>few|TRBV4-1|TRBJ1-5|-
TGCGCCAGCAGCCAAGCCCACCACACGAAGGGGAATCAGCCCCAGCATTTT
CASSQAHHTKGNQPQHF